The 32 T cell receptor beta chains presented below share a single source sample, sequenced in a study of identical twins (TCRdb year 2016). Libraries were made using 5' RACE. The sample was run on an Illumina HiSeq 2000. The raw public data were reprocessed by TCRdb itself: fastp quality trimming at Q25, MiXCR clonotype calling, in-frame beta chains only. Rows matching on CDR3 protein sequence are summarized as one entry with the most common DNA and genes. The sample records 450,000 to 650,000 distinct CDR3 sequences, roughly 15% of which are singletons. The ten largest account for roughly 0.46% of the sample. These data are also associated with another study on yellow fever vaccine responses in identical twins.

The sample comprised CD4+ T cells sorted from blood. Every receptor here comes from a woman aged 18-29 years in good health.

This clonotype was detected only a few times. V is TRBV14 and J is TRBJ2-3, with D perhaps matching TRBD1 or TRBD2 (6 bases each). The V gene lost 2 bases and the J gene lost 14 bases, with 23 bases spanning the gap. CDR1 SGHDN and CDR2 FVKESK come from the germline V gene. The CDR3 runs to 15 residues. The chain's CDR3 is CASSQKHGGQGQTYF. DNA of the CDR3: TGTGCCAGCAGCCAAAAGCATGGGGGGCAAGGGCAGACGTATTTT.

The chain has TRBV6-4 and TRBJ2-6, with D possibly TRBD1 on 6 matching bases. The CDR3 length is 15 residues. Per the germline V gene, CDR1 is MRHNA and CDR2 is SNTAGT. Between the trimmed V and J ends, which lost 8 bases and 0 bases, there was a span of 11 bases. The CDR3 is CASRDTSSGANVLTF. The DNA of the CDR3 is TGTGCCAGCCGGGACACCAGCTCTGGGGCCAACGTCCTGACTTTC.

The V gene is TRBV5-1, the J gene TRBJ2-1; no definite D call. V was cut by 0 bases and J by 0 bases, with 10 bases left in between. CDR1 and CDR2 from the germline V gene are SGHRS and YFSETQ. The CDR3 length is 16 residues. CDR3 protein: CASSLEGPLSYNEQFF. The CDR3 DNA reads TGCGCCAGCAGCTTGGAGGGCCCGCTCTCCTACAATGAGCAGTTCTTC. The variable domain in full, with the rest retrieved from reference TRBV5-1 and TRBJ2-1, is KAGVTQTPRYLIKTRGQQVTLSCSPISGHRSVSWYQQTPGQGLQFLFEYFSETQRNKGNFPGRFSGRQFSNSRSEMNVSTLELGDSALYLCASSLEGPLSYNEQFFGPGTRLTVL.

The CDR3 DNA reads as TGTGCCACCAGTGCCCAGCCGGGACAGGGGCACACCGGGGAGCTGTTTTTT. This encodes CATSAQPGQGHTGELFF. The chain carries TRBV24-1 and TRBJ2-2, with 10 bases that match TRBD1. Germline CDR1 KGHDR, CDR2 SFDVKD. This CDR3 is 17 amino acids long. V was pared by 5 bases and J by 3 bases, with 8 bases of the junction left unmatched.

Concerning this clonotype: Since a much larger clone is just one base distant, this may be a read error. V and J are TRBV12-3 or TRBV12-4 and TRBJ1-1, with D uncertain. This CDR3 region has 13 residues. CDR3 in amino acids: CASSLHRSTEALF. Written as DNA, the CDR3 is TGTGCCAGCAGTTTACATAGGAGCACTGAAGCTTTGTTT.

DNA for the CDR3: TGTGCCAGCACGTCCGGGGTCGGCTACACCTTC. Translating it yields CASTSGVGYTF. The chain joins TRBV7-8 to TRBJ1-2; D is undetermined. This CDR3 is built from 11 residues. CDR1 and CDR2 from the germline V gene are SGHVS and FQNEAQ. V was cut by 7 bases and J by 8 bases, with 11 bases left in between. The full variable domain, with the rest looked up from reference TRBV7-8 and TRBJ1-2, is GAGVSQSPRYKVAKRGQDVALRCDPISGHVSLFWYQQALGQGPEFLTYFQNEAQLDKSGLPSDRFFAERPEGSVSTLKIQRTQQEDSAVYLCASTSGVGYTFGSGTRLTVV.

This chain links TRBV28 with TRBJ2-3; 12 nucleotides align to TRBD2. In germline, CDR1 is MDHEN, CDR2 SYDVKM. The V gene end was trimmed by 7 bases and the J gene end by 2 bases; junction bases not matched to a gene: 7. The CDR3 totals 16 residues. CDR3 region: CASKNLAGGPTDTQYF. Here the CDR3 DNA reads TGTGCCAGCAAAAACCTAGCGGGAGGGCCCACAGATACGCAGTATTTT.

The V gene is TRBV29-1, the J gene TRBJ2-2; D perhaps matches TRBD2 (6 bases). The ends were cut back, 4 bases at V and 5 bases at J, with 20 bases in the middle. CDR1 and CDR2 (germline): SQVTM, ANQGSEA. The CDR3 has 16 residues. The DNA of the CDR3 is TGCAGCGTTGTAAAGCGGGCGATACTCAAAACCGGGGAGCTGTTTTTT. Translation: CSVVKRAILKTGELFF.

There are many counts of this clonotype. The chain has TRBV9 and TRBJ1-2; D is perhaps TRBD1 (5 bases). The CDR3 extends over 13 amino acids. CDR1 and CDR2 from the germline V gene are SGDLS and YYNGEE. Deletions cut 2 bases from V and 4 bases from J, with 9 bases between. In nucleotides, the CDR3 is TGTGCCAGCAGCGTTCAGGGCTCCTATGGCTACACCTTC. Its protein product is CASSVQGSYGYTF.

The chain combines TRBV10-3 with TRBJ2-1; 7 bases fit TRBD2. Germline assignment: CDR1 ENHRY and CDR2 SYGVKD. V lost 9 bases, J lost 2 bases, and 13 bases stayed unmatched. CDR3 length equals 16 residues. The DNA of the CDR3 is TGTGCCATTAAGCCGGGGCGGGAGCTCCCCTACAATGAGCAGTTCTTC. Translating it yields CAIKPGRELPYNEQFF.

In this sample, this clonotype turned up many times. The genes are TRBV20-1 and TRBJ1-5; D possibly corresponds to TRBD1 (6 bases). Trimming removed 5 bases from V and 3 bases from J, with 11 bases in between. This CDR3 spans 13 amino acids. The germline V gene has CDR1 DFQATT and CDR2 SNEGSKA (reference sequence). CDR3 residues: CSARSGANQPQHF. As DNA, the CDR3 is TGCAGTGCTCGCTCGGGGGCCAATCAGCCCCAGCATTTT.

This rearrangement joins TRBV12-3 or TRBV12-4 to TRBJ1-4, with D possibly TRBD1 on 5 matching bases. V lost 6 bases and J 3 bases, leaving 11 bases between the germline ends. The CDR3 runs to 14 residues. DNA of the CDR3: TGTGCCAGCAGATCTCGGGACCCTAATGAAAAACTGTTTTTT. Translating gives CASRSRDPNEKLFF.

The chain combines TRBV3-1 with TRBJ1-5, with D uncertain. The length of the CDR3 is 14 residues. V lost 1 base, J lost 6 bases, and 10 bases lay in between. In germline, CDR1 is LGHDT, CDR2 YNNKEL (reference sequence). CDR3 sequence: CASSQVPGGQPQHF. The CDR3 nucleotides read TGTGCCAGCAGCCAAGTCCCAGGTGGTCAGCCCCAGCATTTT.

This clonotype was recorded a few times. The V gene is TRBV7-9, the J gene TRBJ2-5; possibly TRBD2 for D (5 bases). Trimming left V 5 bases short and J 2 bases short, with 15 bases between. Germline V gene data show CDR1 as SEHNR and CDR2 as FQNEAQ (reference sequence). The CDR3 extends over 15 amino acids. The CDR3 reads CASSTLGRGQETQYF. The CDR3 DNA is TGTGCCAGCAGCACCCTAGGACGCGGGCAAGAGACCCAGTACTTC.

This chain uses TRBV10-3 with TRBJ2-6, with TRBD2 identical over 8 bases. From germline, CDR1 is ENHRY and CDR2 SYGVKD. After removal of 2 bases from V and 1 base from J, the junction contained 7 bases not matched to a gene. The CDR3 extends over 18 amino acids. The CDR3 bases are TGTGCCATCAGTGAGACAGGGCCGGGGGGGTCTGGGGCCAACGTCCTGACTTTC. Its protein product is CAISETGPGGSGANVLTF.

This sequence joins TRBV10-3 and TRBJ2-3; 9 nucleotides agree with TRBD2. This CDR3 has 15 residues. Germline-derived CDR1 and CDR2 are ENHRY and SYGVKD. The V and J ends lost 2 bases and 6 bases, in that order; junction bases with no gene match: 6. CDR3 DNA sequence: TGTGCCATCAGTGAGGGGATTAGCGGGAGTGATACGCAGTATTTT. Protein: CAISEGISGSDTQYF.

The chain uses TRBV3-1 and TRBJ2-5, with a possible D match to TRBD2 (6 bases). Germline values: CDR1 LGHDT, CDR2 YNNKEL (reference sequence). CDR3 length equals 14 residues. Deletions cut 1 base from V and 0 bases from J, with 6 bases between. As DNA, the CDR3 is TGTGCCAGCAGCCAAGGGACTAACCAAGAGACCCAGTACTTC. Its protein is CASSQGTNQETQYF.

The chain uses TRBV7-7 and TRBJ2-2; D is perhaps TRBD2 (5 bases). The CDR3 contains 15 residues. V was cut by 1 base and J by 1 base, with 7 bases left in between. CDR1 is SSHAT and CDR2 is FNYEAQ in the germline V gene (reference sequence). The CDR3 here is CASSLVEGNTGELFF. In DNA form, the CDR3 reads TGTGCCAGCAGCTTAGTTGAGGGGAACACCGGGGAGCTGTTTTTT.

V is TRBV12-3 or TRBV12-4 and J is TRBJ2-3, with 8 bases lining up with TRBD2. The CDR3 runs to 14 residues. The ends lost 10 bases at V and 2 bases at J; junction bases unmatched: 8. The CDR3 DNA is TGTGCCACCTTAGCGGGGCGTCTCACAGATACGCAGTATTTT. Amino acid sequence: CATLAGRLTDTQYF.

The table lists this clonotype with a few counts. The chain is built from TRBV6-2 or TRBV6-3 and TRBJ2-1, with 9 bases lining up with TRBD2. The germline gives CDR1 MNHEY, CDR2 SVGEGT. There are 15 residues in the CDR3. The J segment lost 10 bases and the V segment lost 6 bases, leaving 13 bases of the junction unmatched. CDR3 DNA: TGTGCCAGCAGATCGAGCGGGGGGCCTTTTAAGGAGCAGTTCTTC. It specifies CASRSSGGPFKEQFF.

This clonotype showed up just a few times. The V call is TRBV5-1, the J call TRBJ2-1, with TRBD2 matching 9 bases. Trimming removed 0 bases from V and 2 bases from J; junction bases left unmatched: 3. Germline V CDR1 and CDR2: SGHRS, YFSETQ. CDR3 length equals 16 residues. The CDR3 protein is CASSLEGGRAYNEQFF. The DNA of the CDR3 is TGCGCCAGCAGCTTGGAAGGCGGGAGGGCCTACAATGAGCAGTTCTTC.

The CDR3 protein is CASSSLAGQNTDTQYF. Here the CDR3 DNA reads TGCGCCAGCAGCTCCCTAGCGGGGCAGAACACAGATACGCAGTATTTT. This chain joins TRBV5-1 and TRBJ2-3; 9 nucleotides match TRBD2. V lost 3 bases and J lost 2; bases outside the gene matches: 7. The CDR3 contains 16 residues. Germline-derived CDR1 and CDR2 are SGHRS and YFSETQ.

In this sample, this clonotype turned up a few times. V gene TRBV28 combines with J gene TRBJ2-1, with 8 bases that match TRBD2. This CDR3 region has 15 residues. V shed 4 bases, J shed 0 bases, and the junction held 2 bases outside the gene matches. Germline-derived CDR1 and CDR2 are MDHEN and SYDVKM. Here the CDR3 DNA reads TGTGCCAGCAGTTCCGGGGGGGCCTCCTACAATGAGCAGTTCTTC. Amino acid sequence: CASSSGGASYNEQFF.

V gene TRBV20-1 combines with J gene TRBJ2-7; TRBD2 matches at 12 bases. V lost 6 bases and J lost 4; bases outside the gene matches: 10. Germline loops: CDR1 DFQATT, CDR2 SNEGSKA (reference sequence). The CDR3 length is 15 residues. Here the CDR3 DNA reads TGCAGTGCCAGGACAGGACTAGCGGGATCATACGAGCAGTACTTC. It is translated as CSARTGLAGSYEQYF.

The chain links TRBV3-1 to TRBJ2-3, with 8 positions matching TRBD2. This CDR3 is 16 amino acids long. Germline values: CDR1 LGHDT, CDR2 YNNKEL (reference sequence). With V trimmed by 0 bases and J by 2 bases, 4 bases remained unmatched. The CDR3 is CASSQDFGGVTDTQYF. CDR3 DNA: TGTGCCAGCAGCCAAGATTTCGGGGGGGTCACAGATACGCAGTATTTT.

This chain connects TRBV7-8 to TRBJ2-7; 13 bases agree with TRBD2. The CDR3 totals 17 residues. Germline values: CDR1 SGHVS, CDR2 FQNEAQ. Trimming at V came to 4 bases and at J to 4 bases, leaving 10 bases not matched to a gene. The CDR3 nucleotides read TGTGCCAGCAGCTCACTCGGGACTAGCGGGACAACGTACGAGCAGTACTTC. It codes for CASSSLGTSGTTYEQYF.

J is TRBJ2-7 and V is TRBV12-3 or TRBV12-4; D tentatively reads TRBD1 or TRBD2 (6 bases each). The germline V and J ends were trimmed by 2 bases and 4 bases, with 12 bases remaining between them. The CDR3 extends over 14 amino acids. The CDR3 coding sequence is TGTGCCAGCAGTTTAATTCAGGGGAGGTACGAGCAGTACTTC. This codes for CASSLIQGRYEQYF.

The chain joins TRBV5-1 to TRBJ2-6, with D perhaps matching TRBD1 (6 bases). V lost 2 bases, J lost 0 bases, and 18 bases lay in between. The CDR3 consists of 19 residues. From germline, CDR1 is SGHRS and CDR2 YFSETQ. DNA of the CDR3: TGCGCCAGCAGCTTCCCAGAACAGGGCATACCCTCTGGGGCCAACGTCCTGACTTTC. This gives the protein CASSFPEQGIPSGANVLTF.

This clonotype was counted a few times. The chain combines TRBV7-9 with TRBJ2-5; D possibly corresponds to TRBD1 (6 bases). CDR1 is SEHNR and CDR2 is FQNEAQ in the germline V gene (reference sequence). CDR3 size: 15 residues. V was shortened by 2 bases and J by 0 bases, with 10 bases between the two germline ends. CDR3: CASSLRPGDQETQYF. The CDR3, as DNA: TGTGCCAGCAGCTTACGCCCAGGGGACCAAGAGACCCAGTACTTC.

This clonotype occurred a few times. The chain combines TRBV15 with TRBJ2-1, with D unresolved. The CDR3 has 14 residues. V dropped 0 bases and J dropped 8 bases, with 11 bases sitting between them. Germline V gene data show CDR1 as LNHNV and CDR2 as YYDKDF (reference sequence). CDR3 nucleotide sequence: TGTGCCACCAGCAGAGATGTGACTTATGATGAGCAGTTCTTC. This encodes CATSRDVTYDEQFF.

In its sample, this clonotype was seen a few times. The rearrangement uses TRBV20-1 and TRBJ2-3, with 10 bases matching TRBD2. The ends lost 5 bases at V and 5 bases at J; junction bases unmatched: 7. This CDR3 contains 14 residues. CDR1 is DFQATT and CDR2 is SNEGSKA in the germline V gene (reference sequence). The CDR3 sequence is CSASDPSGGDTQYF. As DNA, the CDR3 is TGCAGTGCTTCGGACCCTAGCGGGGGAGATACGCAGTATTTT.

This clonotype was detected a few times. The chain employs TRBV29-1 and TRBJ2-7; D remains unclear. Germline loops: CDR1 SQVTM, CDR2 ANQGSEA. The CDR3 covers 14 residues. Trimming took off 6 bases at V and 4 bases at J, with 19 bases between the two ends. The CDR3, as DNA: TGCAGCGTGGCACGGACCACCTCCAAATACGAGCAGTACTTC. Translation: CSVARTTSKYEQYF.